The 20 T cell receptor beta chains below come from one sample, sequenced in a study of shared T cell receptors in the human thymus. Profiled with immunoSEQ multiplex PCR; TCRdb holds only in-frame clones, not every one. The sample has more than 550,000 clones; approximately 85% are singletons. This sample was shared with a second study, whose subject was human thymus T cells.

Sequenced material: thymocytes. These receptors originate from a girl in the first two years of life with a congenital heart defect.

The chain links TRBV9 to TRBJ2-7; 9 nucleotides line up with TRBD1. In germline, CDR1 is SGDLS, CDR2 YYNGEE. CDR3 length: 16 residues. The V and J ends lost 2 bases and 3 bases, in that order; junction bases with no gene match: 9. Here the CDR3 DNA reads TGTGCCAGCAGCGTCGGCCTGGGACAGGGAGACTACGAGCAGTACTTC. Translated, it gives CASSVGLGQGDYEQYF.

The chain is built from TRBV6-1 and TRBJ1-2; D uncertain. The V and J ends lost 6 bases and 4 bases respectively, with 15 bases between them. This CDR3 has 14 amino acids. CDR1 MNHNS and CDR2 SASEGT come from the germline V gene. This CDR3 reads CASRAPRSPYGYTF. DNA for the CDR3: TGTGCCAGCAGAGCCCCGAGAAGTCCCTATGGCTACACCTTC.

The rearrangement links TRBV7-9 to TRBJ1-2; D remains ambiguous. CDR3 size: 14 residues. Trimming took off 6 bases at V and 1 base at J, with 12 bases between the two ends. CDR1 is SEHNR, CDR2 FQNEAQ, per germline (reference sequence). The CDR3 DNA reads TGTGCCAGCAGATCACCCGCAGGTAACTATGGCTACACCTTC. This sequence encodes CASRSPAGNYGYTF.

The chain is built from TRBV14 and TRBJ1-3; 10 bases are shared with TRBD1. This CDR3 has 15 amino acids. CDR1 is SGHDN, CDR2 FVKESK, per germline. With 3 bases clipped from V and 2 bases from J, the junction kept 1 base outside the gene matches. The CDR3 sequence: CASSHDRGPGNTIYF. The CDR3 nucleotides are TGTGCCAGCAGCCACGACAGGGGGCCTGGAAACACCATATATTTT.

The chain joins TRBV7-9 to TRBJ1-5; weak D call: TRBD1 (5 bases). Per the germline V gene, CDR1 is SEHNR and CDR2 is FQNEAQ (reference sequence). This CDR3 has 19 residues. The V and J ends lost 1 base and 1 base respectively, with 20 bases between them. In nucleotides, the CDR3 is TGTGCCAGCAGCTTAGTGGCAGGGCGGGGGAATCCCAGCAATCAGCCCCAGCATTTT. Amino acid sequence: CASSLVAGRGNPSNQPQHF.

The chain has TRBV6-5 and TRBJ1-2, with D maybe TRBD1 (6 bases). Germline loops: CDR1 MNHEY, CDR2 SVGAGI. This CDR3 has 15 residues. V lost 8 bases to trimming and J lost 5 bases, with 21 bases between them. The CDR3 DNA is TGTGCCAGCCTAGACCCCCGGGACACCCATTATGGCTACACCTTC. Its protein product is CASLDPRDTHYGYTF.

This rearrangement joins TRBV6-1 to TRBJ1-5; 7 positions match TRBD1. Per the germline V gene, CDR1 is MNHNS and CDR2 is SASEGT. The CDR3 runs to 14 residues. V shed 7 bases, J shed 7 bases, and the junction held 10 bases outside the gene matches. CDR3 amino acids: CASMDRTRWQPQHF. CDR3 sequence (DNA): TGTGCCAGCATGGACAGGACCCGGTGGCAGCCCCAGCATTTT.

The genes are TRBV5-1 and TRBJ2-5; D is perhaps TRBD2 (6 bases). The V end lost 3 bases, the J end lost 2 bases, and 14 bases lay between the germline ends. The CDR3 covers 15 residues. Germline CDR1 is SGHRS and CDR2 is YFSETQ. The CDR3, as DNA: TGCGCCAGCAGCTGGGACTTCGGTGCGCAAGAGACCCAGTACTTC. Its translation is CASSWDFGAQETQYF.

The CDR3 sequence is CASSVGLVGANTEAFF. The CDR3 nucleotides read TGTGCCAGCAGCGTAGGTCTTGTGGGAGCGAACACTGAAGCTTTCTTT. The rearrangement uses TRBV9 and TRBJ1-1; D ambiguous. The CDR3 is made up of 16 amino acids. Germline V gene data show CDR1 as SGDLS and CDR2 as YYNGEE. Trimming stripped 0 bases from V and 1 base from J, with 13 bases between.

The chain uses TRBV5-4 and TRBJ1-1; tentatively, D is TRBD1 (5 bases). This CDR3 has 14 residues. Trimming took 5 bases from V and 10 from J, leaving 21 bases between them. Germline CDR1 and CDR2: SGHNT and YYREEE (reference sequence). The CDR3 sequence is CASSRSGIPMVAFF. As DNA, the CDR3 is TGTGCCAGCAGTCGATCAGGGATACCCATGGTAGCTTTCTTT.

This chain links TRBV14 with TRBJ2-1; no firm D call. Trimming cost V 0 bases and J 4 bases, with 13 bases left between them. Germline CDR1 and CDR2: SGHDN and FVKESK. CDR3 length: 16 residues. CDR3 in amino acids: CASSQETRPPYNEQFF. The CDR3 DNA reads as TGTGCCAGCAGCCAAGAGACTCGGCCCCCTTACAATGAGCAGTTCTTC. The entire variable domain, with the rest obtained from reference TRBV14 and TRBJ2-1, is as follows: EAGVTQFPSHSVIEKGQTVTLRCDPISGHDNLYWYRRVMGKEIKFLLHFVKESKQDESGMPNNRFLAERTGGTYSTLKVQPAELEDSGVYFCASSQETRPPYNEQFFGPGTRLTVL.

The chain recombines TRBV5-6 with TRBJ1-6; D gene ambiguous. Trimming pared 2 bases from V and 8 bases from J, leaving 11 bases between. Germline lookup yields CDR1 SGHDT and CDR2 YYEEEE. The CDR3 loop spans 14 amino acids. The CDR3 DNA reads TGTGCCAGCAGCTTTCTCGGGGAGGATTCACCCCTCCACTTT. This encodes CASSFLGEDSPLHF.

This clone was counted a single time. The V and J genes are TRBV5-1 and TRBJ1-2; 7 bases map to TRBD1. The CDR3 spans 17 residues. J was trimmed by 4 bases and V by 3 bases; bases with no gene match: 15. Germline CDR1 is SGHRS and CDR2 is YFSETQ. The CDR3 sequence: CASSSRQGTLTSYGYTF. The CDR3 coding sequence is TGCGCCAGCAGCTCCCGACAGGGTACCCTAACATCCTATGGCTACACCTTC.

This clone was detected only a few times. The chain links TRBV6-1 to TRBJ2-1, with D perhaps matching TRBD2 (7 bases). V was cut by 0 bases and J by 5 bases, with 14 bases left in between. The CDR3 loop spans 16 amino acids. Germline assignment: CDR1 MNHNS and CDR2 SASEGT. Here the CDR3 DNA reads TGTGCCAGCAGTGAAGCGGGGGGGGGCCTAAACAATGAGCAGTTCTTC. Translated: CASSEAGGGLNNEQFF.

The CDR3 DNA is TGCAGTGCACCGGACAGGAGCGAGCAGTACTTC. Its translation: CSAPDRSEQYF. This rearrangement joins TRBV20-1 to TRBJ2-7, with TRBD1 matching over 7 bases. The ends lost 6 bases at V and 6 bases at J; junction bases unmatched: 5. The germline gives CDR1 DFQATT, CDR2 SNEGSKA (reference sequence). The CDR3 runs 11 residues.

The V and J genes are TRBV10-3 and TRBJ1-2, with TRBD1 as a possible D gene (6 bases). V was clipped by 4 bases and J by 6 bases, with 12 bases between them. The CDR3 covers 13 residues. The germline V gene encodes CDR1 ENHRY and CDR2 SYGVKD. Written as DNA, the CDR3 is TGTGCCATCAGTGTGCAGGGGTTGGATGGCTACACCTTC. It yields the protein CAISVQGLDGYTF.

Regarding this clone: The same CDR3 also results from other DNA sequences found in this sample. In nucleotides, the CDR3 is TGCGCCAGCAGCTTGGAGGCGGCTAACACTGAAGCTTTCTTT. Translated: CASSLEAANTEAFF. This rearrangement joins TRBV5-1 to TRBJ1-1; D is unresolved. The V end was cut by 0 bases, the J end by 2 bases, with 8 bases between. The CDR3 contains 14 residues. CDR1 and CDR2 from the germline V gene are SGHRS and YFSETQ.

The V gene is TRBV5-1, the J gene TRBJ2-7; 9 nucleotides line up with TRBD1. From germline, CDR1 is SGHRS and CDR2 YFSETQ. The CDR3 has 15 amino acids. Trimming removed 1 base from V and 3 bases from J; junction bases left unmatched: 5. CDR3 bases: TGCGCCAGCAGCTTGTGGACAGGGGAAGGCTACGAGCAGTACTTC. Its translation: CASSLWTGEGYEQYF.

V usage is TRBV6-1 and J usage is TRBJ1-3, with 7 bases lining up with TRBD1. J was trimmed by 2 bases and V by 2 bases; bases with no gene match: 6. The CDR3 is 16 residues long. Germline CDR1 MNHNS, CDR2 SASEGT. The CDR3 coding sequence is TGTGCCAGCAGTGAAATGAGGGGGCGCCCTGGAAACACCATATATTTT. Translating gives CASSEMRGRPGNTIYF.

This chain uses TRBV13 with TRBJ2-1; TRBD2 might be the D (5 bases). The CDR3 runs to 12 residues. Germline V CDR1 and CDR2: PRHDT, FYEKMQ (reference sequence). Between the trimmed V and J ends, which lost 1 base and 9 bases, there was a span of 7 bases. The DNA of the CDR3 is TGTGCCAGCAGCTTAGCGGGGTCTGAGCAGTTCTTC. Residues: CASSLAGSEQFF.